A selection of T cell receptor beta chains follows, all from one sample in a study of T cell changes during pregnancy in multiple sclerosis. Clones were sequenced by immunoSEQ multiplex PCR, and TCRdb holds only the in-frame ones, with some missing. The sample has some 59,000 clones, approximately 91% seen once. This sample comprised peripheral blood, obtained in the second trimester of pregnancy. The source is a female donor with multiple sclerosis, enrolled in a pregnancy study. Each CDR3 is given with its conserved first and last residue. The order of the fields is clone size, V gene, J gene, CDR3 length, CDR3 protein. Clone size is given for some rows only: seen once, a few or many times, or a class if the clone is expanded.

once,TRBV15,TRBJ2-7,12,CATSSYSYEQYF
.,TRBV5-1,TRBJ1-3,14,CASSLGSPGNTIYF
.,TRBV18,TRBJ2-3,18,CASSPFTIAGGVTDTQYF
.,TRBV6-4,TRBJ2-3,14,CASSTSGGADTQYF
few,TRBV28,TRBJ1-2,12,CASSQGNYGYTF
.,TRBV2,TRBJ1-2,13,CASRVTGLYGYTF
.,TRBV19,TRBJ2-5,14,CASSEQGGQETQYF
.,TRBV19,TRBJ2-1,14,CASSTPGTGNEQFF
.,TRBV13,TRBJ2-3,13,CASSLTNTDTQYF
.,TRBV14,TRBJ1-1,16,CASSPNRGQLLPEAFF
.,TRBV5-1,TRBJ1-2,16,CASSGDGGTANYGYTF
.,TRBV7-3,TRBJ1-2,14,CASSWQGGDYGYTF
.,TRBV10-1,TRBJ2-1,16,CASSPPGTGALREQFF
.,TRBV7-2,TRBJ2-7,14,CASSLAYGGNEQYF
.,TRBV6-1,TRBJ2-1,15,CASSEPGGTVYEQFF
.,TRBV11-2,TRBJ2-5,13,CASSPSLVETQYF
.,TRBV9,TRBJ1-3,16,CASSVAPTGSGNTIYF
.,TRBV5-6,TRBJ1-5,19,CASSSTRDRGLFGNQPQHF
.,TRBV9,TRBJ1-5,13,CASSVDINQPQHF
.,TRBV5-4,TRBJ2-7,14,CASSQDRGSYEQYF
.,TRBV5-8,TRBJ1-6,10,CASSAGPLHF
.,TRBV13,TRBJ1-2,12,CASSLSRRGYTF
once,TRBV5-6,TRBJ2-5,16,CASSSLGAGYQETQYF
.,TRBV9,TRBJ2-2,15,CASSYYSGVTGELFF
.,TRBV28,TRBJ1-6,16,CASSLYGGRRNSPLHF